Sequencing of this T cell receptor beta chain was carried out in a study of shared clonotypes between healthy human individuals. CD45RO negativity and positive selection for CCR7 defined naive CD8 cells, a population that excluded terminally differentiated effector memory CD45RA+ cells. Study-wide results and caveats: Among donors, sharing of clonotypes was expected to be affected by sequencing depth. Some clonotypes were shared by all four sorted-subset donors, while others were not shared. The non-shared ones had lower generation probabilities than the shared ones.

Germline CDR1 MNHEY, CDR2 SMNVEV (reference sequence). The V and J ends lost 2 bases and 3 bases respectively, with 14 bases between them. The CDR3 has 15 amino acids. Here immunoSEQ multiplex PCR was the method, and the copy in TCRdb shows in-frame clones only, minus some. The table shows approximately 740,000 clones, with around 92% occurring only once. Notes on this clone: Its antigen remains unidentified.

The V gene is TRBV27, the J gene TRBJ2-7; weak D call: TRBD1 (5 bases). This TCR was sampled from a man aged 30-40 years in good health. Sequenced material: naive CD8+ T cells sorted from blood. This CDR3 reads CASSLHQGVYYEQYF. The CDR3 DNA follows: TGTGCCAGCAGTTTACATCAGGGCGTCTACTACGAGCAGTACTTC.